This entry lists 29 T cell receptor beta chains sequenced from one sample in a study of blood T cell repertoires in COVID-19. The assay was immunoSEQ multiplex PCR, and TCRdb's table has in-frame clones only and misses some. The profile covers around 160,000 clones, with about 90% appearing a single time and over 2% taken by the ten largest. Material: peripheral blood. These receptors all stem from a human donor in a cohort sampled during active COVID-19.

The V call is TRBV27, the J call TRBJ2-3; maybe TRBD2 (6 bases). V lost 5 bases to trimming and J lost 5 bases, with 17 bases between them. The V gene's germline CDR1 is MNHEY and CDR2 SMNVEV (reference sequence). The CDR3 has 15 residues. This chain's CDR3 is CASSPRPGGGDTQYF. For the CDR3, the DNA is TGTGCCAGCAGTCCGCGTCCTGGGGGAGGAGATACGCAGTATTTT.

This chain uses TRBV14 with TRBJ2-1, with D possibly being TRBD2 (6 bases). V lost 4 bases and J 5 bases, leaving 12 bases between the germline ends. Looked up from germline, CDR1 is SGHDN and CDR2 is FVKESK. The CDR3 spans 14 residues. As DNA, the CDR3 is TGTGCCAGCAGCCGGCTAGCGCTTAACAATGAGCAGTTCTTC. Translation: CASSRLALNNEQFF.

The chain has TRBV4-3 and TRBJ2-1; 11 nucleotides match TRBD2. The germline V gene has CDR1 LGHNA and CDR2 YSLEER. V was pared by 0 bases and J by 3 bases, with 7 bases of the junction left unmatched. CDR3 length: 18 residues. CDR3: CASSQELYLAGGYNEQFF. CDR3 nucleotides: TGCGCCAGCAGCCAAGAACTTTATCTAGCGGGGGGCTACAATGAGCAGTTCTTC.

The chain has TRBV29-1 and TRBJ1-1; the match to TRBD1 covers 9 bases. Germline lookup yields CDR1 SQVTM and CDR2 ANQGSEA. The CDR3 runs to 13 residues. The junction had 4 bases not matched to a gene; V was cut back by 6 bases and J by 2 bases. CDR3: CSVGTGLNTEAFF. CDR3 DNA sequence: TGCAGCGTGGGGACAGGGTTAAACACTGAAGCTTTCTTT.

This sequence joins TRBV5-4 and TRBJ1-2; 11 positions agree with TRBD1. Per germline, CDR1 SGHNT and CDR2 YYREEE (reference sequence). The CDR3 has 15 residues. V shed 2 bases, J shed 7 bases, and the junction held 7 bases outside the gene matches. This CDR3 is CASSFSGQGASGYTF. The CDR3 coding sequence is TGTGCCAGCAGCTTCTCAGGACAGGGGGCGAGTGGCTACACCTTC.

The chain couples TRBV7-2 to TRBJ1-5; D is unclear. Germline V gives CDR1 SGHTA, CDR2 FQGNSA. CDR3 length: 14 residues. The germline V and J ends were trimmed by 5 bases and 7 bases, with 15 bases remaining between them. DNA of the CDR3: TGTGCCAGCAGCCTTGTCCGAGAGGAGCAGCCCCAGCATTTT. Its translation is CASSLVREEQPQHF.

The genes are TRBV25-1 and TRBJ2-4, with D possibly matching TRBD1 (6 bases). Per the germline V gene, CDR1 is MGHDK and CDR2 is SYGVNS. V lost 6 bases and J 0 bases, leaving 15 bases between the germline ends. The CDR3 runs to 16 residues. The CDR3 sequence: CASSAVDRLAKNIQYF. For the CDR3, the DNA is TGTGCCAGCAGCGCAGTCGACAGGCTAGCCAAAAACATTCAGTACTTC. Filled out from reference TRBV25-1 and TRBJ2-4, the complete variable domain reads EADIYQTPRYLVIGTGKKITLECSQTMGHDKMYWYQQDPGMELHLIHYSYGVNSTEKGDLSSESTVSRIRTEHFPLTLESARPSHTSQYLCASSAVDRLAKNIQYFGAGTRLSVL.

The chain employs TRBV11-1 and TRBJ1-1, with D maybe TRBD1 (5 bases). The germline V gene has CDR1 SGHAT and CDR2 FQDESV (reference sequence). Trimming took off 3 bases at V and 0 bases at J, with 5 bases between the two ends. This CDR3 is 13 amino acids long. DNA of the CDR3: TGTGCCAGCAGCTTGACAGTGAACACTGAAGCTTTCTTT. The encoded protein is CASSLTVNTEAFF.

This sequence joins TRBV10-3 and TRBJ2-5; D ambiguous. Germline V gene data show CDR1 as ENHRY and CDR2 as SYGVKD. Trimming removed 4 bases at V and 5 bases at J, with 8 bases between. CDR3 length equals 12 residues. The chain's CDR3 is CAISAVGETQYF. CDR3 DNA: TGTGCCATCAGTGCCGTCGGGGAGACCCAGTACTTC.

CDR3: CASSPSGSSYNEQFF. Here the CDR3 DNA reads TGTGCCAGTAGCCCTAGCGGGAGCTCCTACAATGAGCAGTTCTTC. The chain recombines TRBV19 with TRBJ2-1; 10 positions agree with TRBD2. Germline V gives CDR1 LNHDA, CDR2 SQIVND (reference sequence). With 6 bases clipped from V and 0 bases from J, the junction kept 2 bases outside the gene matches. There are 15 residues in the CDR3. Full variable domain (outside the CDR3, taken from reference TRBV19 and TRBJ2-1): DGGITQSPKYLFRKEGQNVTLSCEQNLNHDAMYWYRQDPGQGLRLIYYSQIVNDFQKGDIAEGYSVSREKKESFPLTVTSAQKNPTAFYLCASSPSGSSYNEQFFGPGTRLTVL.

The chain couples TRBV11-3 to TRBJ2-7; tentatively, D is TRBD1 (6 bases). The CDR3 runs 14 residues. V gave up 5 bases and J gave up 4 bases, with 15 bases separating them. Germline V CDR1 and CDR2: SGHNT, YENEEA. CDR3 coding DNA: TGTGCCAGCAGCCCGAGGACAGAGACATACGAGCAGTACTTC. This gives the protein CASSPRTETYEQYF.

This sequence joins TRBV7-6 and TRBJ2-3; 10 nucleotides line up with TRBD2. Germline V lookup: CDR1 SGHVS, CDR2 FNYEAQ. Losses at the gene ends were 2 bases for V and 2 bases for J; bases not matched to a gene: 7. This CDR3 contains 17 residues. CDR3 residues: CASSLRLAGGYTDTQYF. The CDR3 nucleotides are TGTGCCAGCAGCTTAAGATTAGCGGGGGGCTACACAGATACGCAGTATTTT.

The chain has TRBV9 and TRBJ2-3; TRBD2 matches at 8 bases. Germline trimming cut 4 bases from V and 4 bases from J; bases unmatched to any gene: 11. The CDR3 extends over 16 amino acids. Germline V gene lookup returns CDR1 SGDLS and CDR2 YYNGEE. The CDR3 DNA reads as TGTGCCAGCAGCAGGAAAGCGGGAGAGGTCGCAGATACGCAGTATTTT. Protein sequence: CASSRKAGEVADTQYF.

This clone was seen more than once but under ten times. The V gene is TRBV10-3, the J gene TRBJ2-2, with 7 positions matching TRBD1. The CDR3 covers 18 residues. Germline values: CDR1 ENHRY, CDR2 SYGVKD. With 3 bases clipped from V and 2 bases from J, the junction kept 12 bases outside the gene matches. The CDR3 DNA is TGTGCCATCAGTGATAGGGGGCTGCGACAGAGAAACACCGGGGAGCTGTTTTTT. Translated: CAISDRGLRQRNTGELFF.

The chain carries TRBV7-3 and TRBJ2-1, with 8 bases matching TRBD1. Germline lookup yields CDR1 SGHTA and CDR2 FQGTGA. The CDR3 runs to 15 residues. V was pared by 2 bases and J by 2 bases, with 2 bases of the junction left unmatched. As DNA, the CDR3 is TGTGCCAGCAGCTTACTGGGACAGGCCTACAATGAGCAGTTCTTC. Amino acids: CASSLLGQAYNEQFF. The full variable domain, rest sourced from reference TRBV7-3 and TRBJ2-1, is GAGVSQTPSNKVTEKGKYVELRCDPISGHTALYWYRQSLGQGPEFLIYFQGTGAADDSGLPNDRFFAVRPEGSVSTLKIQRTERGDSAVYLCASSLLGQAYNEQFFGPGTRLTVL.

The V gene is TRBV27, the J gene TRBJ1-1; D remains ambiguous. There are 12 residues in the CDR3. Germline values: CDR1 MNHEY, CDR2 SMNVEV (reference sequence). The ends were cut back, 3 bases at V and 4 bases at J, with 6 bases in the middle. CDR3 coding DNA: TGTGCCAGCAGTTTGGGCCCCACTGAAGCTTTCTTT. It codes for CASSLGPTEAFF.

V usage is TRBV28 and J usage is TRBJ2-7; tentatively, D is TRBD2 (6 bases). The CDR3 consists of 15 residues. V shed 5 bases and J shed 2 bases, with 16 bases lying between them. Germline V gene sequence: CDR1 MDHEN, CDR2 SYDVKM. The CDR3 DNA follows: TGTGCCAGCAGTCCCCCCCGGAGGGTAGCCTACGAGCAGTACTTC. Protein: CASSPPRRVAYEQYF.

V gene TRBV15 combines with J gene TRBJ1-2; tentative D call: TRBD1 (6 bases). CDR1 is LNHNV and CDR2 is YYDKDF in the germline V gene (reference sequence). The CDR3 is 16 residues long. V lost 2 bases and J lost 1, with 14 bases in between. The CDR3, as DNA: TGTGCCACCAGCAGACCTGCAACAGGGTTTAACTATGGCTACACCTTC. This gives the protein CATSRPATGFNYGYTF.

The gene calls are TRBV18 and TRBJ2-7; TRBD1 agrees at 9 bases. The CDR3 totals 14 residues. Trimming at V came to 3 bases and at J to 2 bases, leaving 2 bases not matched to a gene. Per germline, CDR1 KGHSH and CDR2 LQKENI. The CDR3 spells CASSPRQGAYEQYF. The CDR3 DNA sequence: TGTGCCAGCTCACCGAGACAGGGGGCCTACGAGCAGTACTTC.

J is TRBJ2-1 and V is TRBV7-2, with TRBD2 matching over 16 bases. CDR3 length equals 15 residues. The V gene end was trimmed by 5 bases and the J gene end by 10 bases; junction bases not matched to a gene: 5. CDR1 is SGHTA and CDR2 is FQGNSA in the germline V gene. CDR3 in amino acids: CASSPGTSGRGEQFF. CDR3 coding DNA: TGTGCCAGCAGCCCGGGGACTAGCGGGAGGGGAGAGCAGTTCTTC.

This clone was recorded once. This chain connects TRBV28 to TRBJ2-7; D is possibly TRBD1 (6 bases). The germline V and J ends were trimmed by 6 bases and 4 bases, with 13 bases remaining between them. The V gene's germline CDR1 is MDHEN and CDR2 SYDVKM. The CDR3 spans 13 residues. CDR3 sequence: CASRQTGLYEQYF. For the CDR3, the DNA is TGTGCCAGCAGACAAACAGGGCTGTACGAGCAGTACTTC.

The chain is built from TRBV25-1 and TRBJ2-2, with a tentative D call TRBD1 (5 bases). The ends were cut back, 5 bases at V and 6 bases at J, with 22 bases in the middle. Germline loops: CDR1 MGHDK, CDR2 SYGVNS. CDR3 size: 17 residues. The DNA for the CDR3 is TGTGCCAGCAGTAAGACAGTTTGGGGATGGGCCGCCGGGGAGCTGTTTTTT. This gives the protein CASSKTVWGWAAGELFF. Looking up the rest from reference TRBV25-1 and TRBJ2-2 gives the full variable domain: EADIYQTPRYLVIGTGKKITLECSQTMGHDKMYWYQQDPGMELHLIHYSYGVNSTEKGDLSSESTVSRIRTEHFPLTLESARPSHTSQYLCASSKTVWGWAAGELFFGEGSRLTVL.

This chain uses TRBV4-3 with TRBJ2-1, with 7 positions matching TRBD2. V trimming: 4 bases; J trimming: 0 bases; junction bases outside the gene matches: 3. Germline V gene sequence: CDR1 LGHNA, CDR2 YSLEER. This CDR3 spans 15 amino acids. The CDR3 DNA sequence: TGCGCCAGCAGCCTAACTAGCGCCTCCTACAATGAGCAGTTCTTC. Encoded protein: CASSLTSASYNEQFF.

The chain links TRBV4-1 to TRBJ2-2; no clear D gene. The CDR3 extends over 12 amino acids. Germline CDR1 is MGHRA and CDR2 is YSYEKL. V was trimmed by 4 bases and J by 4 bases, leaving 4 bases between them. CDR3 bases: TGCGCCAGCAGCCTATTCACCGGGGAGCTGTTTTTT. Protein: CASSLFTGELFF.

The genes are TRBV7-2 and TRBJ2-5; TRBD1 aligns across 10 bases. The length of the CDR3 is 15 residues. The trim removed 5 bases at V and 4 bases at J, leaving 7 bases unmatched. Germline V gene lookup returns CDR1 SGHTA and CDR2 FQGNSA. In nucleotides, the CDR3 is TGTGCCAGCAGCCAAGACAGGGGGCGCGTAGAGACCCAGTACTTC. It codes for CASSQDRGRVETQYF.

The rearrangement joins TRBV11-2 to TRBJ2-5, with TRBD2 as a possible D gene (6 bases). The germline V gene has CDR1 SGHAT and CDR2 FQNNGV. The CDR3 totals 16 residues. Trimming removed 0 bases at V and 4 bases at J, with 15 bases between. The CDR3 reads CASSLDSQGGRETQYF. CDR3 nucleotides: TGTGCCAGCAGCTTAGATAGCCAGGGAGGACGAGAGACCCAGTACTTC.

This clone has just one count. The CDR3, as DNA: TGCGCCAGCAGCTTGGGTTTAAATCAGCCCCAGCATTTT. Translating it yields CASSLGLNQPQHF. The chain uses TRBV5-1 and TRBJ1-5; unclear D gene. This CDR3 is built from 13 residues. CDR1 is SGHRS and CDR2 is YFSETQ in the germline V gene. The V end lost 0 bases, the J end lost 4 bases, and 5 bases lay between the germline ends.

V is TRBV2 and J is TRBJ2-5, with D possibly matching TRBD2 (6 bases). Trimming pared 7 bases from V and 5 bases from J, leaving 11 bases between. This CDR3 spans 12 amino acids. In germline, CDR1 is SNHLY, CDR2 FYNNEI. The CDR3 is CASKEGRETQYF. DNA of the CDR3: TGTGCCAGCAAGGAGGGGAGGGAGACCCAGTACTTC.

J is TRBJ2-7 and V is TRBV28, with D hard to call. Per the germline V gene, CDR1 is MDHEN and CDR2 is SYDVKM. The CDR3 covers 13 residues. V dropped 6 bases and J dropped 4 bases, with 13 bases sitting between them. CDR3 protein: CASSPSPGYEQYF. CDR3 nucleotide sequence: TGTGCCAGCAGCCCCTCTCCAGGTTACGAGCAGTACTTC.